This T cell receptor (beta chain) was profiled in a study of blood T cell repertoires in COVID-19. This table comes from immunoSEQ multiplex PCR, and its TCRdb copy is limited to in-frame clones, with some not included. The repertoire has fewer than 250,000 clones, 90% of them found once; the top ten carry around 16%. V lost 8 bases to trimming and J lost 6 bases, with 19 bases between them. Germline V CDR1 and CDR2: MNHEY, SVGAGI. This CDR3 comprises 14 residues. The source material was PBMCs or T cells enriched from blood (not recorded which). The chain couples TRBV6-5 to TRBJ1-2; D call uncertain. This sequence originates from a man aged 30 to 39 who had been exposed to COVID-19. The CDR3 loop is CASRLEQFDHGYTF. In DNA, the CDR3 is TGTGCCAGCCGGCTAGAGCAATTTGACCATGGCTACACCTTC.